This T cell receptor beta chain appears in the sequencing data of a study of cytomegalovirus exposure and HLA in healthy donors. Study-level information: When fewer than 400 donors were genotyped, around 77% of them were found to fall in the Caucasian-associated ancestry cluster.

Study conclusions and caveats: Further analysis was carried out later, and it showed several of the most significant clusters appearing linked to common viral pathogens.

Concerning this clone itself: Its antigen is currently unknown.

This PCR relied on a set of 60 Vbeta primers and 13 Jbeta primers. Clones were sequenced by immunoSEQ multiplex PCR, and TCRdb holds only the in-frame ones, with some missing. The repertoire includes 100,000 to 140,000 clones, roughly 82% of them detected once, and approximately 2.5% sits in the top ten. Healthy bone marrow donors supplied every sample. Germline lookup yields CDR1 SGHDT and CDR2 YYEEEE. This CDR3 has 15 amino acids. V shed 3 bases and J 0 bases; nucleotides not matched to a gene: 5. This chain connects TRBV5-6 to TRBJ1-1, with 7 bases identical to TRBD1. The clonotype comes from a man aged 30-40 years in good health and CMV-seropositive. Sequenced input: PBMCs. This CDR3 is CASSSAGGLNTEAFF. The CDR3 DNA reads as TGTGCCAGCAGCTCTGCAGGGGGTTTGAACACTGAAGCTTTCTTT.